The present TCR beta chain was sequenced within a study of blood T cells in healthy people across ages. The CDR3 is 15 amino acids. With V trimmed by 5 bases and J by 0 bases, 6 bases remained unmatched. The V gene's germline CDR1 is MNHEY and CDR2 SVGAGI. This clonotype was counted only a few times. With a J-beta primer mix and a sample-barcoded 5' primer, a second PCR ran about 6 to 11 cycles. Using its own MiXCR run on the 5' RACE reads, TCRdb lists one record per CDR3 protein. The sample lists roughly 1.4 million distinct CDR3 sequences, approximately 59% occurring once. The V call is TRBV6-5, the J call TRBJ2-5; 7 bases agree with TRBD2. The sequencing input was blood. This receptor was taken from a man aged 18 to 35 in good health. DNA for the CDR3: TGTGCCAGCAGTCGGTACACTAGCGACCAAGAGACCCAGTACTTC. It encodes CASSRYTSDQETQYF.